This T cell receptor (beta chain) emerged from a study of blood T cell repertoires in COVID-19. This clone occurred once. Data came from immunoSEQ multiplex PCR; TCRdb stores just in-frame clones and leaves some out. The sample holds around 150,000 clones, about 88% seen once. CDR3 length: 16 amino acids. The junction had 7 bases not matched to a gene; V was cut back by 3 bases and J by 2 bases. The germline CDR1 and CDR2 sequences are DFQATT and SNEGSKA (reference sequence). Material for sequencing was peripheral blood. The origin of this receptor is a woman older than 75 with acute or convalescent COVID-19. The gene calls are TRBV20-1 and TRBJ2-3; TRBD2 matches 11 bases. The CDR3 DNA follows: TGCAGTGCTAGTCCGTCTAGCGGGAGGATCACAGATACGCAGTATTTT. This encodes CSASPSSGRITDTQYF.